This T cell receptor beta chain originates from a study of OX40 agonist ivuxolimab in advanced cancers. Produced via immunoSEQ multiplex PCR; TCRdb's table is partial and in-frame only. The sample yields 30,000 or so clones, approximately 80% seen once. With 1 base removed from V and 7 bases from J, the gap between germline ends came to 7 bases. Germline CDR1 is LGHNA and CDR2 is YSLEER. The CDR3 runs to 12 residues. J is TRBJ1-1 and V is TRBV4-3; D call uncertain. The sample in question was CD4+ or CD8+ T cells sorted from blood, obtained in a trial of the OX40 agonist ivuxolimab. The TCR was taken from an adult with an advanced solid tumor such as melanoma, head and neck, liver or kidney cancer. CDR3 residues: CASSQGSSEAFF. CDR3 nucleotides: TGCGCCAGCAGCCAAGGAAGCAGTGAAGCTTTCTTT.